These 5 T cell receptor beta chains were sequenced from one sample in a study of T cell clonality in common variable immunodeficiency. Sequenced by immunoSEQ multiplex PCR; TCRdb stores in-frame clones only, minus some. Sampling found approximately 81,000 clones, none seen once. The specimen sequenced was peripheral blood mononuclear cells. The receptors here all came from a person between 18 and 75 years old in good health.

This clone was counted ten times or more. The DNA ends 3 residues before the CDR3 does, and the rest of the CDR3 is filled in from the germline J gene. The rearrangement uses TRBV6-4 and TRBJ2-3, with 10 bases matching TRBD1. Germline values: CDR1 MRHNA, CDR2 SNTAGT. Losses at the gene ends were 0 bases for V and 4 bases for J; bases not matched to a gene: 7. The CDR3 has 17 amino acids. The CDR3 bases that were read are TGTGCCAGCAGTGACTCGGGGTCGACAGGGGGCGCAGATACG. The encoded protein is CASSDSGSTGGADT. The CDR3 as a whole reads CASSDSGSTGGADTQYF.

This clone was counted at least ten times. With the read ending 3 residues before the CDR3 end, the germline J gene is used to fill in that end. This chain links TRBV19 with TRBJ2-7; 8 bases map to TRBD1. The CDR3 runs to 14 residues. Germline CDR1 and CDR2: LNHDA and SQIVND (reference sequence). Trimming took 5 bases from V and 5 from J; bases not matched to a gene: 8. The CDR3 loop is CASSSRQGKNEQYF. The sequenced CDR3 bases are TGTGCCAGTAGTTCCCGACAGGGGAAGAACGAG.

This clone came up many times. The read ends 3 residues before the CDR3 terminus; that terminus is restored from the germline J gene. The chain joins TRBV10-1 to TRBJ2-7; D is tentatively TRBD1 or TRBD2 (5 bases each). Germline assignment: CDR1 WNHNN and CDR2 SYGVQD (reference sequence). This CDR3 region has 12 residues. Trimming took 3 bases from V and 5 from J, leaving 8 bases between them. This CDR3 reads CASSDQGDEQYF. CDR3 bases read: TGCGCCAGCAGTGACCAGGGAGACGAG.

This clone was detected many times. The CDR3 extends 3 residues past the end of the read, so its final part is completed from the germline J gene. The chain has TRBV7-2 and TRBJ2-7; 9 nucleotides match TRBD1. The CDR3 loop spans 14 amino acids. Trimming cost V 6 bases and J 5 bases; bases outside gene matches: 8. Per germline, CDR1 SGHTA and CDR2 FQGNSA. Incomplete CDR3 DNA: TGTGCCAGCAGACTCGACAGGGGGGTTGACGAG. The encoded protein is CASRLDRGVDE. The CDR3, in full, reads CASRLDRGVDEQYF.

The table lists this clone with many counts. The DNA read from the CDR3 is TGTGCCAGCGCGGCCCATAATTCACCC. Translation: CASAAHNSP. The CDR3 reads in full as CASAAHNSPLHF. The chain couples TRBV2 to TRBJ1-6; no clear D. The CDR3 end is not reached by the read, which stops 3 residues before it; the germline J gene fills it in. The CDR3 sequence is 12 residues long. V was trimmed by 8 bases and J by 5 bases, leaving 7 bases between them. Germline-derived CDR1 and CDR2 are SNHLY and FYNNEI.